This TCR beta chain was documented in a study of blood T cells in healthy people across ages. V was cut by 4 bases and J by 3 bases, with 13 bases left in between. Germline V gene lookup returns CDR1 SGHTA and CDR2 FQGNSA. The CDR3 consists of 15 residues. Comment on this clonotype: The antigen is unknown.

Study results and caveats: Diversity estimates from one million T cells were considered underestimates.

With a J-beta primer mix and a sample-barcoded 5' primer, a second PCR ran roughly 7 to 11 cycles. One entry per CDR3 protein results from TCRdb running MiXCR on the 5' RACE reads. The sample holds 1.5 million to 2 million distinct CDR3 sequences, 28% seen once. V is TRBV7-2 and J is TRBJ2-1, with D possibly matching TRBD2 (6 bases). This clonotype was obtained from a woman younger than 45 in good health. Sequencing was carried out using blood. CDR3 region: CASSSWGLDYNEQFF. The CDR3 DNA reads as TGTGCCAGCAGCTCCTGGGGACTTGACTACAATGAGCAGTTCTTC.